Sequencing of this T cell receptor beta chain was carried out in a study of OX40 agonist ivuxolimab in advanced cancers. At the level of the whole study: The costimulatory receptor OX40 (CD134) was targeted by ivuxolimab, a fully human IgG2 agonistic monoclonal antibody. Intravenous ivuxolimab was administered to patients every 2 weeks at six dose levels: 0.01, 0.1, 0.3, 1.5, 3 and 10 mg/kg. Of the roughly 52 dose-escalation patients, hepatocellular carcinoma was present in 19, melanoma in some 15, renal cell carcinoma in 9 and head and neck cancer in 9. A male proportion of around 81% and a mean age of approximately 58 years, ranging from roughly 23 to 85, were recorded for the dose-escalation cohort. Patients were allowed to have had prior anti-PD-1, anti-PD-L1 or anti-CTLA-4 therapy, and 40% to 45% of the dose-escalation patients had been treated with checkpoint inhibitors. Partial responses occurred in three dose-escalation patients, of whom one had hepatocellular carcinoma and two had cutaneous melanoma. The point of sequencing TCRbeta in the periphery was to test whether ivuxolimab changed TCR sequence diversity and drove clonal T-cell expansion. The paper covers the monotherapy dose-escalation part of the phase I ivuxolimab trial, which included N ≈ 50 patients. Study-wide conclusions, independent of this receptor: After ivuxolimab, more expanded clones were found on average in CD8+ T cells than in CD4+ T cells. At doses from 0.1 to 3.0 mg/kg, clonal expansion was seen in both CD4+ and CD8+ blood T cells between baseline and week 6. In the 0.1-3.0 mg/kg groups, partial responders were among the patients with the lowest normalized peripheral clonal expansion, particularly in CD8+ T cells. Which antigens the clonally expanded peripheral T cells were specific for was not determined. Low levels of normalized T-cell clonal expansion were also seen in some patients who did not respond.

To sequence the TCRbeta CDR3 region, genomic DNA was isolated from the sorted cells. The immunoSEQ Assay was used for sequencing of TCRbeta CDR3 regions. This immuneACCESS table, as held by TCRdb, lists in-frame sequences with V and J called but not all clones. Of the missing ones, under half trace to an unresolved V gene in checked studies; the others have no known cause. The sample includes about 54,000 clones, with more than 75% observed a single time. The leading ten clones occupy under 4.5% of the sample. This clone came up a few times. Which antigen it targets is not known. Per-base quality was not reported, and no clone a single base away is much larger than it. The germline V gene (reference sequence) yields GTSNPN for CDR1 and SVGIG for CDR2. Inclusive of the bounding cysteine and phenylalanine, the CDR3 is 14 residues long. The kept DNA is CDR3 alone, 42 bases in frame from the first base. Between the V and J ends, shortened by 3 bases and 1 base respectively, the junction contains 12 bases.

Patients with autoimmune disease history or receiving systemic immunosuppression were excluded from the trial. Peripheral blood for TCR sequencing was collected from all dose cohorts at baseline, on cycle 4 day 1, and on cycle 7 day 1. The samples were drawn from a first-in-human, open-label, multicenter phase I dose-escalation trial of ivuxolimab. Adults with locally advanced or metastatic head and neck squamous cell, hepatocellular, melanoma or renal cell carcinoma were enrolled in the trial. Before TCR sequencing, CD4+ T cells and CD8+ T cells from peripheral blood were sorted into separate populations.

The V and J segments used are TRBV30 and TRBJ1-1; the D gene is perhaps TRBD1, from 6 matching bases. Material: CD4+ or CD8+ T cells sorted from blood, obtained in a trial of the OX40 agonist ivuxolimab. The sequence came from an adult with an advanced solid tumor such as melanoma, head and neck, liver or kidney cancer. The CDR3 protein is CAWRRQASNTEAFF. The DNA is as follows: TGTGCCTGGAGACGACAGGCTTCGAACACTGAAGCTTTCTTT.